The present T cell receptor (beta chain) was sequenced within a study of T cells in Graves' hyperthyroidism and ophthalmopathy. Germline-derived CDR1 and CDR2 are MNHEY and SVGAGI. This CDR3 comprises 12 residues. Amplified TCR beta CDR3 regions derived from RNA transcripts. HTBI primers were used for first-round RT-PCR of the TCR CDR3. TCRdb independently ran MiXCR on the multiplex PCR reads; one entry per CDR3 protein. Among hundreds of thousands of distinct CDR3 sequences, 35% to 45% were seen once, and the ten largest hold over 8%. On this clonotype itself: The germline gene is not matched at one end of the junction; a read error may be the cause.

Sequenced input: blood. The source is a man aged 18-30 years with Graves' hyperthyroidism. The chain couples TRBV6-5 to TRBJ2-7; D uncertain. The CDR3 sequence is CASSYAEYEQYF. The CDR3 DNA sequence: TGCGCCAGCAGTTACGCAGAGTACGAGCAGTACTTC.